A selection of T cell receptor beta chains follows, all from one sample in a study of resident and recirculating memory T cells in vitiligo. The protocol was immunoSEQ multiplex PCR, while the TCRdb copy is restricted to in-frame clones and leaves out a portion. The table has more than 70,000 clones, under 95% seen once; the top ten hold roughly 5%. Sequencing was performed on blood. These receptors all come from a male donor with vitiligo. Each CDR3 is given without its conserved first and last residue.

cdr3_length j_call v_call cdr3_aa
14 TRBJ2-2 TRBV7-9 ASSLVAATNTGELF
10 TRBJ2-7 TRBV27 ASGFLTGEQY
11 TRBJ2-3 TRBV27 ASSLSGGRAQY
11 TRBJ2-5 TRBV5-1 ASTEQGWETQY
13 TRBJ2-1 TRBV6-6 ASSSHEQGNNEQF
11 TRBJ1-1 TRBV10-3 AISGTGGSEAF
13 TRBJ1-4 TRBV19 ASSPTILTGEKLF
14 TRBJ2-1 TRBV7-9 ASSLVQRSSYNEQF
9 TRBJ1-1 TRBV6-6 ASTRAAEAF
15 TRBJ2-1 TRBV4-1 ASSQGPSGRVTGEQF
13 TRBJ2-4 TRBV28 ASSKVQGAGNIQY
15 TRBJ2-4 TRBV7-2 ASSRRGITGAKNIQY
13 TRBJ2-7 TRBV6-5 ASSYNRGRNYEQY
14 TRBJ2-7 TRBV18 ASSPPGGPASYEQY
10 TRBJ1-1 TRBV5-6 ASFRQGTEAF
11 TRBJ2-7 TRBV13 ASSLEVSYEQY
11 TRBJ2-2 TRBV2 ASSEGQTGELF
15 TRBJ2-7 TRBV6-1 ASSESMAGGTSTEQY
12 TRBJ2-2 TRBV25-1 ASSESLNTGELF
12 TRBJ2-7 TRBV27 ASSLNRGSYEQY
12 TRBJ2-5 TRBV27 ASGRDRGLETQY
13 TRBJ2-5 TRBV7-9 ASSQPGLGLETQY